In its sample, the clone carrying this T cell receptor (beta chain) was seen a few times. V lost 11 bases and J 0 bases, leaving 17 bases between the germline ends. Germline loops: CDR1 SNHLY, CDR2 FYNNEI. The CDR3 is 15 residues long. These data originate in a study of cytomegalovirus exposure and HLA in healthy donors. Primers included in the PCR were 60 Vbeta and 13 Jbeta primers. TCRdb's table, derived via immunoSEQ multiplex PCR, lists solely in-frame clones and lacks some. The sample consists of about 120,000 clones, about 73% of them appearing once. The chain combines TRBV2 with TRBJ2-1; tentatively, D is TRBD2 (5 bases). The specimen was PBMCs. The TCR was taken from a woman aged 40 to 49 in good health and CMV-seronegative. The CDR3 spells CALQRSRGSYNEQFF. CDR3 bases: TGTGCCTTACAGCGGAGCCGGGGCTCCTACAATGAGCAGTTCTTC.